The source of this T cell receptor (beta chain) is a study of shared T cell receptors in the human thymus. CDR3 size: 16 residues. The germline V gene has CDR1 SGHRS and CDR2 YFSETQ. The junction had 10 bases not matched to a gene; V was cut back by 4 bases and J by 3 bases. This clone was counted a single time. Generated by immunoSEQ multiplex PCR, the TCRdb table keeps only in-frame clones and is missing some. Of 700,000 or so clones in the sample, approximately 85% are singletons; the top ten hold around 0.0094%. This sample also appeared in a second study, on human thymus T cells. That study reports: The thymus was resected at corrective cardiac surgery. Within thymic and blood repertoires, V and J gene usage appeared to be biased. Unrelated people showed highly overlapping thymic repertoires, related research reported.

The V and J genes are TRBV5-1 and TRBJ2-5, with 9 bases matching TRBD2. The clonotype comes from a girl less than two years old with a congenital heart defect. The source material was thymocytes. The CDR3 loop is CASSLGKGGGEETQYF. The CDR3 region has the DNA TGCGCCAGCAGCCTGGGGAAGGGCGGGGGGGAAGAGACCCAGTACTTC.